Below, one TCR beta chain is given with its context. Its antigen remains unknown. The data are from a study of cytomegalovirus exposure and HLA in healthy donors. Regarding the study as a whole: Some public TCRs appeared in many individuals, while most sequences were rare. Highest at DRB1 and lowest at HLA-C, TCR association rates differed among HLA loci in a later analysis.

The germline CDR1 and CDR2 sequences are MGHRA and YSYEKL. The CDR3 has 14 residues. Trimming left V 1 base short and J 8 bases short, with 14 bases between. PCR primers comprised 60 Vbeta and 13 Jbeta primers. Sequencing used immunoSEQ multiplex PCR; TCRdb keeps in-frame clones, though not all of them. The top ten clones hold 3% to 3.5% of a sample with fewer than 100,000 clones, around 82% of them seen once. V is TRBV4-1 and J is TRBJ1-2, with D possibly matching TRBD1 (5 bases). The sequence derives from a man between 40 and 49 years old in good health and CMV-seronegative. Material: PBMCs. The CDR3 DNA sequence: TGCGCCAGCAGCCAAGTGGGCAGGGATGGCGGCTACACCTTC. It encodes CASSQVGRDGGYTF.